The rows below give T cell receptor beta chains drawn from one sample of a study of cytotoxic CD8 clonotypes in ibrutinib-treated CLL. TCRdb keeps only in-frame clones here, not all; method: immunoSEQ multiplex PCR. The sample lists about 130,000 clones, roughly 84% occurring once. Sequences were derived from PBMCs, sampled after 24 months of ibrutinib treatment. The receptors shown here come from a human donor with chronic lymphocytic leukemia. Each CDR3 is given with its conserved first and last residue. Fields, in order: D gene, J gene, V gene, clone size, CDR3 DNA, CDR3 protein. A D gene is named only where the DNA matches it firmly. Clone size is given for some rows only: seen once, a few or many times, or a class if the clone is expanded.

D: -; J: TRBJ2-1; V: TRBV7-9; size: once; DNA: TGTGCCAGCAGCCCTAGTTTTGAGATGTTCTTC; CDR3: CASSPSFEMFF
D: -; J: TRBJ1-2; V: TRBV14; size: -; DNA: TGTGCCAGCAGCCAAGCGGGCAGGGCGTCGGGTGGCTACACCTTC; CDR3: CASSQAGRASGGYTF
D: -; J: TRBJ1-6; V: TRBV6-5; size: -; DNA: TGTGCCAGCAGCGGACAGACCATTTCACCCCTCCACTTT; CDR3: CASSGQTISPLHF
D: -; J: TRBJ1-3; V: TRBV7-3; size: -; DNA: TGTGCCAGCAGCCCCAGACACTTCTCTGGAAACACCATATATTTT; CDR3: CASSPRHFSGNTIYF
D: -; J: TRBJ2-2; V: TRBV7-9; size: -; DNA: TGTGCCAGCAGCTCGACAGTGAACACCGGGGAGCTGTTTTTT; CDR3: CASSSTVNTGELFF
D: -; J: TRBJ1-4; V: TRBV5-5; size: -; DNA: TGTGCCAGCAGCTTAGGGGACGGCGATGAAAAACTGTTTTTT; CDR3: CASSLGDGDEKLFF
D: TRBD1; J: TRBJ1-1; V: TRBV4-2; size: -; DNA: TGTGCCAGCAGCGCCCGACAGGGCGTCACTGAAGCTTTCTTT; CDR3: CASSARQGVTEAFF
D: TRBD1; J: TRBJ1-2; V: TRBV7-2; size: once; DNA: TGTGCCAGCAGCTTACCCCTCACAGGGGGGAACTATGGCTACACCTTC; CDR3: CASSLPLTGGNYGYTF
D: -; J: TRBJ1-1; V: TRBV11-2; size: -; DNA: TGTGCCAGCAGCAAAAGAGCAGGGATTTTCGCTGAAGCTTTCTTT; CDR3: CASSKRAGIFAEAFF
D: -; J: TRBJ2-3; V: TRBV30; size: -; DNA: TGTGCCTGGAGTCTCCTCTCCACAGATACGCAGTATTTT; CDR3: CAWSLLSTDTQYF
D: TRBD2; J: TRBJ2-5; V: TRBV9; size: -; DNA: TGTGCCAGCAGCGTAGGTAGCGGGGGGGCCAGGGAGACCCAGTACTTC; CDR3: CASSVGSGGARETQYF
D: -; J: TRBJ2-5; V: TRBV5-5; size: -; DNA: TGTGCCAGCAGCTTGGCTTCCAGCCAAGGGACCCAGTACTTC; CDR3: CASSLASSQGTQYF
D: TRBD2; J: TRBJ2-3; V: TRBV9; size: -; DNA: TGTGCCAGCAGCGCGCTAGCGGGGGGGCCCCCAGATACGCAGTATTTT; CDR3: CASSALAGGPPDTQYF
D: -; J: TRBJ2-7; V: TRBV2; size: -; DNA: TGTGCCAGCAGTGAAGCGCTTAGGGGGAACGAGCAGTACTTC; CDR3: CASSEALRGNEQYF
D: TRBD1; J: TRBJ1-2; V: TRBV19; size: -; DNA: TGTGCCAGCTATAAGACAGGGGTTAACTATGGCTACACCTTC; CDR3: CASYKTGVNYGYTF
D: TRBD1; J: TRBJ1-2; V: TRBV2; size: -; DNA: TGTGCCAGCAACGGACAGGGATACTATGGCTACACCTTC; CDR3: CASNGQGYYGYTF
D: TRBD1; J: TRBJ1-2; V: TRBV10-3; size: few; DNA: TGTGCCATCAGCTCGTTGACAGGGGGGTATGGCTACACCTTC; CDR3: CAISSLTGGYGYTF
D: -; J: TRBJ2-5; V: TRBV6-1; size: -; DNA: TGTGCCAGCAGTGACGTACGCGGGGCCCAAGAGACCCAGTACTTC; CDR3: CASSDVRGAQETQYF
D: TRBD1; J: TRBJ2-3; V: TRBV7-9; size: -; DNA: TGTGCCAGCAGCCCGTGGGACAGGGCCACAGATACGCAGTATTTT; CDR3: CASSPWDRATDTQYF
D: TRBD1; J: TRBJ1-1; V: TRBV5-6; size: -; DNA: TGTGCCAGCAGCCTACAGGGGTGGACTGAAGCTTTCTTT; CDR3: CASSLQGWTEAFF